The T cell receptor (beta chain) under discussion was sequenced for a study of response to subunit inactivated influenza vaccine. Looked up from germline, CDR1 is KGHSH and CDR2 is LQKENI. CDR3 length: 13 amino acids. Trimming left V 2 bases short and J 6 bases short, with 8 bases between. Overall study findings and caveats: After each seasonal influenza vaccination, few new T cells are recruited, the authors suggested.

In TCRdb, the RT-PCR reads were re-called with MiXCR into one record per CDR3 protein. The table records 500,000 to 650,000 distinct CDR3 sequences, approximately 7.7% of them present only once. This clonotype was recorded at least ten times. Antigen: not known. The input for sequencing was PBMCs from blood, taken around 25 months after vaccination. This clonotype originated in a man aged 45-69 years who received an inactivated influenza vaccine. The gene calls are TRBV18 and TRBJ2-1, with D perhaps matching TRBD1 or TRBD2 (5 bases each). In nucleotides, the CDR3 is TGTGCCAGCTCACCAATGAGGGGCAATGAGCAGTTCTTC. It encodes CASSPMRGNEQFF. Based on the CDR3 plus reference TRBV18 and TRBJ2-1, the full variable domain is NAGVMQNPRHLVRRRGQEARLRCSPMKGHSHVYWYRQLPEEGLKFMVYLQKENIIDESGMPKERFSAEFPKEGPSILRIQQVVRGDSAAYFCASSPMRGNEQFFGPGTRLTVL.